This T cell receptor beta chain was recorded in a study of T cells after yellow fever vaccination. In this sample, this clonotype turned up a few times. Antigen specificity is unknown. TCRdb recomputed calls from the 5' RACE reads with MiXCR, one row per CDR3 protein. This sample has nearly 550,000 distinct CDR3 sequences, with about 19% found just once. Study-level results: There was a small share of clonotypes that showed up in both the CD4 and CD8 compartments.

The V end was cut by 2 bases, the J end by 6 bases, with 14 bases between. Germline V gene sequence: CDR1 SGHTA, CDR2 FQGNSA. The length of the CDR3 is 14 residues. This sequence was found in a man aged 30 to 39 who received the YFV17D yellow fever vaccine. The chain has TRBV7-2 and TRBJ2-7; tentatively, D is TRBD1 (6 bases). The sequenced sample was PBMCs, obtained 15 days after the yellow fever booster vaccination. The CDR3 DNA reads TGTGCCAGCAGCTTATTTAGTGGGGGCGGCGAGCAGTACTTC. Its protein is CASSLFSGGGEQYF.